A selection of T cell receptor beta chains follows, all from one sample in a study of follicular helper T cells after annual influenza vaccination. Profiling relied on immunoSEQ multiplex PCR, and the TCRdb table lists in-frame clones only, not all of them. The table includes about 10,000 clones, roughly 80% detected once. The starting material was CXCR5+ CD38- circulating T follicular helper cells from blood, obtained on the day of influenza vaccination. These receptors were obtained from an adult who received the influenza vaccine. Both conserved end residues are part of each CDR3. A D gene is named only where the DNA matches it firmly. The listing skips clone size in some rows; elsewhere it reads once, few, many or a size class.

TRBV27	TRBJ2-7	14	-	-	TGTGCCAGCAACGATTATGGACCAGCCTACGAGCAGTACTTC	CASNDYGPAYEQYF
TRBV2	TRBJ2-7	17	-	TRBD2	TGTGCCAGCAGTGATTCTAGCGGGGGGACGAGCTCCTACGAGCAGTACTTC	CASSDSSGGTSSYEQYF
TRBV15	TRBJ1-2	15	-	-	TGTGCCACCAGCAGAGATGGGGGACTCGCTTATGGCTACACCTTC	CATSRDGGLAYGYTF
TRBV28	TRBJ1-6	13	few	-	TGTGCCAGCAGGGGAGTAAATAATTCACCCCTCCACTTT	CASRGVNNSPLHF
TRBV7-8	TRBJ1-1	15	-	TRBD1	TGTGCCAGCAGCTCCCCGACAGGGCGGCGCACTGAAGCTTTCTTT	CASSSPTGRRTEAFF
TRBV5-4	TRBJ2-5	14	-	-	TGTGCCAGCAGCCCGGGGGCAGGGACCGAGACCCAGTACTTC	CASSPGAGTETQYF
TRBV7-2	TRBJ2-3	15	-	TRBD2	TGTGCCAGCAGCCCTAGTAGCGGGGGCGCAGATACGCAGTATTTT	CASSPSSGGADTQYF
TRBV28	TRBJ1-1	15	-	TRBD1	TGTGCCAGCAGTCTTCAGGGGGCCGGGAACACTGAAGCTTTCTTT	CASSLQGAGNTEAFF
TRBV10-3	TRBJ2-2	15	-	-	TGTGCCATCACCTCAGGGATTTCTTTAACCGGGGAGCTGTTTTTT	CAITSGISLTGELFF
TRBV5-1	TRBJ1-3	16	-	TRBD1	TGCGCCAGCAGCCATGACAGGGTAGAGGAGGGAAACACCATATATTTT	CASSHDRVEEGNTIYF
TRBV19	TRBJ2-1	14	-	-	TGTGCCAGTAGTAGGGGACCGGACAACAATGAGCAGTTCTTC	CASSRGPDNNEQFF
TRBV7-2	TRBJ2-3	15	-	TRBD1	TGTGCCAGCAGCCTTCAGGGGGCGAGGTCAGATACGCAGTATTTT	CASSLQGARSDTQYF
TRBV6-1	TRBJ2-6	16	-	-	TGTGCCAGCAGTGTGGCAGGGCCCTCTGGGGCCAACGTCCTGACTTTC	CASSVAGPSGANVLTF
TRBV5-1	TRBJ1-1	13	-	TRBD1	TGCGCCAGCAGCATCGGACAGGGTGCTGAAGCTTTCTTT	CASSIGQGAEAFF
TRBV27	TRBJ1-2	13	few	-	TGTGCCAGCAGTTTTGCAGGCGGGGGTGGCTACACCTTC	CASSFAGGGGYTF
TRBV7-9	TRBJ2-7	14	few	-	TGTGCCAGCAGCTTAGGTCTCTCAACCGACGAGCAGTACTTC	CASSLGLSTDEQYF
TRBV29-1	TRBJ1-1	12	-	-	TGCAGCGTCGGAGGGGTGAACACTGAAGCTTTCTTT	CSVGGVNTEAFF
TRBV7-9	TRBJ2-2	16	-	TRBD2	TGTGCCAGCACCACTAGCGGGGGGGCCGGTACCGGGGAGCTGTTTTTT	CASTTSGGAGTGELFF
TRBV19	TRBJ1-5	14	-	-	TGTGCCAGTAGGCAGGGAAGGCCCAATCAGCCCCAGCATTTT	CASRQGRPNQPQHF
TRBV5-1	TRBJ1-1	14	-	-	TGCGCCAGCAGCTTGGGGGGGAGAGATGGTGAAGCTTTCTTT	CASSLGGRDGEAFF
TRBV27	TRBJ1-4	14	-	-	TGTGCCAGCAGTCCCGGCCGGGGCCCAGAAAAACTGTTTTTT	CASSPGRGPEKLFF
TRBV6-6	TRBJ2-7	12	few	-	TGTGCCAGCAGTGGCAACGCCTACGAGCAGTACTTC	CASSGNAYEQYF
TRBV2	TRBJ1-2	15	-	-	TGTGCCAGCAGTCAAGGGTTACAGGGCGGCTATGGCTACACCTTC	CASSQGLQGGYGYTF
TRBV6-6	TRBJ2-3	15	-	TRBD1	TGTGCCAGCAGTCCTCCGGGACAGGGGACAGATACGCAGTATTTT	CASSPPGQGTDTQYF
TRBV4-3	TRBJ2-5	14	once	-	TGCGCCAGCAGCCAACATCTTGCGGGGGAGACCCAGTACTTC	CASSQHLAGETQYF
TRBV6-1	TRBJ1-2	13	-	TRBD1	TGTGCCAGCGGACAGGGGGCTACCTATGGCTACACCTTC	CASGQGATYGYTF
TRBV19	TRBJ2-6	14	few	-	TGTGCCAGTAAACCTGGGGCTGGGGCCAACGTCCTGACTTTC	CASKPGAGANVLTF
TRBV15	TRBJ2-7	14	-	TRBD1	TGTGCCACCAGCAGAGACCGTCAGGACAGGGTGGAGTACTTC	CATSRDRQDRVEYF
TRBV5-3	TRBJ1-3	11	-	-	TGTGCCAGAAGCTTTGGGAACACCATATATTTT	CARSFGNTIYF
TRBV19	TRBJ2-1	18	-	-	TGTGCCAGTAGTATAGGATTCAAGGGGCCCAGCTCCTACAATGAGCAGTTCTTC	CASSIGFKGPSSYNEQFF
TRBV5-4	TRBJ2-5	14	-	-	TGTGCCAGCAGCTCGGGCGGGGCTGGAGAGACCCAGTACTTC	CASSSGGAGETQYF
TRBV28	TRBJ1-2	13	few	TRBD1	TGTGCCATTCGACGGGACAGCCACGGGAGCTACACCTTC	CAIRRDSHGSYTF
TRBV4-2	TRBJ1-2	15	-	-	TGTGCCAGCAGCCAAGACGTCAGGGATTTCTATGGCTACACCTTC	CASSQDVRDFYGYTF
TRBV15	TRBJ2-7	16	-	-	TGTGCCACCAGCAGGGGAGATCGGGGGCGCAGAGGCGAGCAGTACTTC	CATSRGDRGRRGEQYF
TRBV30	TRBJ2-5	13	-	-	TGTGCCTGGAGGGACCGGGTTCAAGAGACCCAGTACTTC	CAWRDRVQETQYF
TRBV7-2	TRBJ2-2	15	-	-	TGTGCCAGCAGCCCCAGGGGATTGAGCACCGGGGAGCTGTTTTTT	CASSPRGLSTGELFF
TRBV5-1	TRBJ2-5	14	-	TRBD2	TGCGCCAGCAGCTGGGAGGGGCCCCAAGAGACCCAGTACTTC	CASSWEGPQETQYF
TRBV5-1	TRBJ2-1	14	-	TRBD1	TGCGCCAGCAGTCTGACAGGGGGAAACAATGAGCAGTTCTTC	CASSLTGGNNEQFF
TRBV5-5	TRBJ2-3	15	once	-	TGTGCCAGCAGCTTGTCAATGGGCGTGACAGATACGCAGTATTTT	CASSLSMGVTDTQYF
TRBV18	TRBJ1-3	16	-	-	TGTGCCAGCTCACCACCGGTATCCGGGCTTGGAAACACCATATATTTT	CASSPPVSGLGNTIYF
TRBV28	TRBJ2-3	15	-	TRBD1	TGTGCCAGCAGTCTTAGACAGGGCGGTACAGATACGCAGTATTTT	CASSLRQGGTDTQYF
TRBV18	TRBJ1-6	14	-	TRBD1	TGTGCCAGCTCACGGGACAGGGGGGACTCACCCCTCCACTTT	CASSRDRGDSPLHF
TRBV19	TRBJ2-1	15	-	-	TGTGCCAGTAGTACCGGTGGGGGGACGGGGAATGAGCAGTTCTTC	CASSTGGGTGNEQFF
TRBV7-8	TRBJ1-3	15	-	-	TGTGCCAGCAGATGGGGACCTTCAGCGGGAAACACCATATATTTT	CASRWGPSAGNTIYF
TRBV6-5	TRBJ2-7	12	-	-	TGTGCCAGCAGCTTGTACCAGGGTAAGCAGTACTTC	CASSLYQGKQYF
TRBV28	TRBJ1-1	13	-	-	TGTGCCAGCCTCCTGAGGGGGGGCGGGCGAGCTTTCTTT	CASLLRGGGRAFF
TRBV18	TRBJ2-4	12	-	-	TGTGCCAGCTCACCGGAGGGGGCCATTCAGTACTTC	CASSPEGAIQYF
TRBV19	TRBJ2-1	14	once	-	TGTGCCAGTAGTTTGGGGCCGGGGAGCGATGAGCAGTTCTTC	CASSLGPGSDEQFF
TRBV6-1	TRBJ2-3	16	-	-	TGTGCCAGCAGTGGGAACGGTCCCCCCAATCAAGATACGCAGTATTTT	CASSGNGPPNQDTQYF
TRBV5-5	TRBJ2-2	17	-	TRBD1	TGTGCCAGCAGCTGGGAAGGACAGGGGTCTAGCACCGGGGAGCTGTTTTTT	CASSWEGQGSSTGELFF
TRBV19	TRBJ1-5	15	-	TRBD1	TGTGCCAGTAGCCACTCCGGGACAGGGGTCCAGCCCCAGCATTTT	CASSHSGTGVQPQHF